This TCR beta chain was captured by sequencing in a study of T cells in Graves' hyperthyroidism and ophthalmopathy (dated by TCRdb to the late 2010s). Regarding the complete study: Peripheral blood was collected at initial diagnosis, before any treatment. The 95 to 100 discovery patients were randomly split 7:3 into training and test sets. Thyroid tissue and blood T-cell repertoires from several Graves' hyperthyroidism patients were also compared in the study. To identify distinguishing TCR V-J signatures, a discovery cohort of about 95 patients was used, comprising fewer than 45 with Graves' ophthalmopathy and around 57 with stable Graves' hyperthyroidism. After sampling, hyperthyroidism patients received methimazole starting at 30 mg daily, and ophthalmopathy patients received high-dose intravenous methylprednisolone. Prospective prediction of ophthalmopathy was tested in an independent validation cohort consisting of about 19 hyperthyroidism patients and around 17 patients who later progressed to ophthalmopathy. TCR Vbeta CDR3 sequencing of some 140 peripheral blood samples (over 40 ophthalmopathy, 75 hyperthyroidism and some 17 progressor patients) is reported in the paper. Summary of the overall study and its limitations: Sample size was not statistically predetermined, and investigators were not blinded to group allocation. Ophthalmopathy was separated from stable hyperthyroidism by a 13 V-J signature model, with 87.88% sensitivity and about 81% specificity obtained in cross-validation and 80%/75% obtained in testing. In validation, the model predicted progression to ophthalmopathy with around 71% sensitivity and about 72% specificity, a median of 6.5 months before onset. Most expanded thyroid clonotypes (frequency above 0.001) were also detected in blood, a finding suggesting that blood repertoires may reflect thyroid immune responses.

For CDR1 and CDR2, the germline V gene lists ENHRY and SYGVKD. The CDR3 measures 15 amino acids from cysteine to phenylalanine. The sequence is cut down to CDR3 DNA, 45 bases in frame from base 1. Of note for this clonotype: No antigen is known for it. This may stem from a read error, because a much larger clone lies one nucleotide away.

The TCR beta CDR3 regions were amplified from RNA transcripts. The first round of RT-PCR for the TCR CDR3 was performed with the HTBI primer set and the Qiagen OneStep RT-PCR kit. The libraries were constructed in a second round of multiplex PCR and then size-selected and purified. Sequencing of the libraries was done on an Illumina HiSeq2000 using paired-end 100 bp reads. Per the original workflow: Raw data were processed with SOAPnuke, discarding reads with adapters, uncalled bases, mean Phred below 15, or no exact constant-primer or identifier match. High-quality paired reads were merged with COPE v1.2.5, and unique nucleotide sequences were defined as clonotypes. Clonotypes were aligned to IMGT TRBV, TRBD and TRBJ reference segments using MiTCR v1.1. The analysis included only V-J combinations with a frequency above 0.0001, which together covered approximately 99% of the repertoires. A TCS score was defined as the ratio of F50 (clonal expansion) to E x V (chaos), with BLOSUM62-based TCRdist applied between CDR3 peptides within each V-J. Welch's t-statistics and random forest reduced roughly 530 V-J features to 13, which were used in a naive Bayes classifier (R e1071). In TCRdb, the public reads were trimmed at Q25 with fastp and aligned with MiXCR, with productive beta chains retained. Rows merge per CDR3 protein into single entries with the most common DNA and genes. TCRdb, rather than the study authors, made the V and J calls. The sample records 350,000 to 450,000 distinct CDR3 sequences, about 14% of which are singletons. Under 30% of the sample is held by the ten biggest clonotypes.

Ophthalmopathy patients had moderately to severely active disease, with a Clinical Activity Score of 3 or more, a NOSPECS grade of 4 or more, and a disease duration of less than 3 months. Any patient with an uncontrolled infection, another autoimmune disease, pregnancy or lactation was excluded. Clinical symptoms, serum thyroxine and TRAb, thyroid ultrasound, and orbital computed tomography formed the basis for the diagnoses. Ficoll-Paque density gradient centrifugation was used to isolate PBMCs from 8 to 10 ml of fresh peripheral blood. Trizol reagent was used to extract total RNA, and RNA quality was then checked on an Agilent 2100 Bioanalyzer.

The TCR originated in a middle-aged man with Graves' ophthalmopathy. The specimen was blood. In this chain, TRBV10-3 is recombined with TRBJ2-7; perhaps TRBD2 is the D gene, with 6 bases matching. Near its end, the DNA agrees better with TRBJ2-1, so the J call may be wrong. The bases are TGTGCCACGCGAGAAGCGGAGGGACGCTCCTACGAGCAGTTCTTC. It translates as CATREAEGRSYEQFF.